The 17 T cell receptor beta chains reported below all come from one sample, sequenced in a study of blood T cell repertoires in COVID-19. TCRdb keeps only in-frame clones here, not all; method: immunoSEQ multiplex PCR. The table records about 200,000 clones, just over 85% of them present only once. Sequenced sample: PBMCs or T cells enriched from blood (not recorded which). Every receptor here comes from a middle-aged woman with acute COVID-19.

V is TRBV7-6 and J is TRBJ2-3; 7 bases fit TRBD2. The germline V gene encodes CDR1 SGHVS and CDR2 FNYEAQ. This CDR3 has 15 amino acids. The junction had 5 bases not matched to a gene; V was cut back by 0 bases and J by 5 bases. The CDR3 loop is CASSLAGGPIDTQYF. CDR3 DNA sequence: TGTGCCAGCAGCTTAGCGGGAGGGCCGATAGATACGCAGTATTTT.

The rearrangement joins TRBV27 to TRBJ2-7, with D maybe TRBD2 (5 bases). In germline, CDR1 is MNHEY, CDR2 SMNVEV (reference sequence). The CDR3 consists of 13 residues. The V end lost 4 bases, the J end lost 6 bases, and 13 bases lay between the germline ends. Written as DNA, the CDR3 is TGTGCCAGCAGTTACACCGCTACTAGCGAGCAGTACTTC. Encoded protein: CASSYTATSEQYF.

The rearrangement uses TRBV19 and TRBJ2-4; D perhaps matches TRBD2 (6 bases). Trimming took off 6 bases at V and 7 bases at J, with 16 bases between the two ends. Germline-derived CDR1 and CDR2 are LNHDA and SQIVND (reference sequence). The CDR3 has 14 residues. Written as DNA, the CDR3 is TGTGCCAGTAGAGGCCTTAGAGGGAGGAACATTCAGTACTTC. It codes for CASRGLRGRNIQYF.

The CDR3 bases are TGTGCCAGTAGTATGACTAGTCGTATTGCAGAGACCCAGTACTTC. Translation: CASSMTSRIAETQYF. The chain is built from TRBV19 and TRBJ2-5, with D tentatively TRBD2 (6 bases). This CDR3 has 15 amino acids. V was clipped by 3 bases and J by 4 bases, with 15 bases between them. The germline gives CDR1 LNHDA, CDR2 SQIVND (reference sequence).

This rearrangement joins TRBV5-4 to TRBJ2-7, with 9 bases that match TRBD2. J was trimmed by 6 bases and V by 4 bases; bases with no gene match: 14. The CDR3 totals 16 residues. Germline values: CDR1 SGHNT, CDR2 YYREEE (reference sequence). The CDR3 reads CASSDNWGLAFGEQYF. In DNA form, the CDR3 reads TGTGCCAGCAGCGACAACTGGGGACTAGCTTTCGGCGAGCAGTACTTC.

The chain has TRBV25-1 and TRBJ2-5, with TRBD2 matching 11 bases. The trim removed 5 bases at V and 5 bases at J, leaving 7 bases unmatched. Germline loops: CDR1 MGHDK, CDR2 SYGVNS. CDR3 length: 15 amino acids. The DNA of the CDR3 is TGTGCCAGCAGTAATCAGGCTAGCGGGAGGGAGACCCAGTACTTC. Protein product: CASSNQASGRETQYF.

The sample holds one count of this clone. The rearrangement uses TRBV7-8 and TRBJ2-5; possible D gene TRBD2, 7 bases. CDR1 and CDR2 (germline): SGHVS, FQNEAQ. The V gene lost 5 bases and the J gene lost 2 bases, with 15 bases spanning the gap. CDR3 length equals 15 residues. The CDR3 region has the DNA TGTGCCAGCAGCCCAAGGGGGGGGGCTCAAGAGACCCAGTACTTC. Amino acid sequence: CASSPRGGAQETQYF.

The gene calls are TRBV5-4 and TRBJ2-1; 8 bases are a match to TRBD1. The CDR3 runs 15 residues. The V segment lost 3 bases and the J segment 4 bases; nucleotides outside the gene matches: 6. In germline, CDR1 is SGHNT, CDR2 YYREEE (reference sequence). The CDR3 spells CASSYRQGTYNEQFF. The CDR3 coding sequence is TGTGCCAGCAGCTACCGACAGGGGACATACAATGAGCAGTTCTTC.

The chain joins TRBV11-3 to TRBJ2-3; tentatively, D is TRBD2 (5 bases). The ends were cut back, 1 base at V and 3 bases at J, with 11 bases in the middle. Germline CDR1 is SGHNT and CDR2 is YENEEA. This CDR3 is built from 15 residues. CDR3 sequence: CASSLGAPGTDTQYF. CDR3 bases: TGTGCCAGCAGCTTAGGGGCACCGGGGACAGATACGCAGTATTTT.

In its sample, this clone was seen once. The rearrangement joins TRBV10-3 to TRBJ2-7, with 10 bases matching TRBD2. Germline CDR1 is ENHRY and CDR2 is SYGVKD. V shed 6 bases and J 4 bases; nucleotides not matched to a gene: 12. The CDR3 is 16 amino acids. The CDR3 bases are TGTGCCATCAGCGTCACTAGCGGGATCCGGCGGTACGAGCAGTACTTC. Translating it yields CAISVTSGIRRYEQYF.

This clone was recorded only once. The chain couples TRBV6-5 to TRBJ1-3; no firm D call. Trimming left V 8 bases short and J 4 bases short, with 6 bases between. The CDR3 contains 11 residues. Germline V lookup: CDR1 MNHEY, CDR2 SVGAGI. CDR3 nucleotide sequence: TGTGCCAGCTTCAGGGGAAACACCATATATTTT. This encodes CASFRGNTIYF.

The rearrangement links TRBV27 to TRBJ2-3; 8 bases fit TRBD1. CDR1 and CDR2 (germline): MNHEY, SMNVEV (reference sequence). The CDR3 consists of 13 residues. With V trimmed by 5 bases and J by 5 bases, 3 bases remained unmatched. CDR3 nucleotides: TGTGCCAGCAGTGGACAGGGAGGAGATACGCAGTATTTT. This encodes CASSGQGGDTQYF.

The rearrangement links TRBV10-3 to TRBJ2-5; TRBD2 matches 9 bases. Germline CDR1 is ENHRY and CDR2 is SYGVKD. V was pared by 0 bases and J by 2 bases, with 7 bases of the junction left unmatched. The length of the CDR3 is 17 residues. CDR3 nucleotides: TGTGCCATCAGTGAGTCCCCCCTGGCGGGGGGGCAAGAGACCCAGTACTTC. Translated, it gives CAISESPLAGGQETQYF.

The gene calls are TRBV7-8 and TRBJ2-7, with 9 bases that match TRBD2. This CDR3 is built from 16 residues. Germline values: CDR1 SGHVS, CDR2 FQNEAQ. J lost 2 bases, V lost 5 bases, and 10 bases had no gene match. As DNA, the CDR3 is TGTGCCAGCAGCCGGGGCGGGGCTAGCGGGACCTACGAGCAGTACTTC. Protein: CASSRGGASGTYEQYF. Drawing the rest from reference TRBV7-8 and TRBJ2-7, the complete variable domain is GAGVSQSPRYKVAKRGQDVALRCDPISGHVSLFWYQQALGQGPEFLTYFQNEAQLDKSGLPSDRFFAERPEGSVSTLKIQRTQQEDSAVYLCASSRGGASGTYEQYFGPGTRLTVT.

This CDR3 reads CAISENRDTEAFF. The CDR3 DNA follows: TGTGCCATCAGTGAGAACAGGGACACTGAAGCTTTCTTT. The J gene is TRBJ1-1, the V gene TRBV10-3, with D perhaps matching TRBD1 (6 bases). Germline loops: CDR1 ENHRY, CDR2 SYGVKD. V was clipped by 2 bases and J by 3 bases, with 7 bases between them. This CDR3 contains 13 residues.

The CDR3, as DNA: TGTTCCCTCGGCGGGAAACGGGGCTACCAAGAGACCCAGTACTTC. Residues: CSLGGKRGYQETQYF. The rearrangement joins TRBV28 to TRBJ2-5; weak D call: TRBD2 (6 bases). The CDR3 is 15 residues long. CDR1 and CDR2 (germline): MDHEN, SYDVKM.

The chain is built from TRBV5-1 and TRBJ2-5; maybe TRBD1 (6 bases). CDR3 size: 13 residues. Germline lookup yields CDR1 SGHRS and CDR2 YFSETQ. Trimming stripped 6 bases from V and 10 bases from J, with 19 bases between. In DNA, the CDR3 is TGCGCCAGCAAACCTGGGGGACAAGAGGTCCAGTACTTC. Encoded protein: CASKPGGQEVQYF.